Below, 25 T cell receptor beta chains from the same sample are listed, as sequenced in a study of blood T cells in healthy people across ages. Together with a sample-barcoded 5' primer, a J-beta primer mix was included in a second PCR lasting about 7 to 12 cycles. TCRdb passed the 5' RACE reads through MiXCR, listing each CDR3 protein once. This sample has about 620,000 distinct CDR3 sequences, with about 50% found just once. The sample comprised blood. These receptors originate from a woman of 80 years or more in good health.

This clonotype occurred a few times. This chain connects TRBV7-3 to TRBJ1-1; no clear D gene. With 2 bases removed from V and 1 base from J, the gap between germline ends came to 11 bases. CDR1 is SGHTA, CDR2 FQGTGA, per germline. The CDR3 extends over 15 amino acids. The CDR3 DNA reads TGTGCCAGCAGCTTACTGGGCACCAAGAACACTGAAGCTTTCTTT. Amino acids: CASSLLGTKNTEAFF.

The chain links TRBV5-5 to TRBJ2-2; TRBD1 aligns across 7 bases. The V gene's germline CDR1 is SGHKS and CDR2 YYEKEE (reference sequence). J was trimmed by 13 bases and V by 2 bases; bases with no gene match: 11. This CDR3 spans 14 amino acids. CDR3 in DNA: TGTGCCAGCAGCTTTTCAGCCGGGACAGAGTGGCTGTTTTTT. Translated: CASSFSAGTEWLFF.

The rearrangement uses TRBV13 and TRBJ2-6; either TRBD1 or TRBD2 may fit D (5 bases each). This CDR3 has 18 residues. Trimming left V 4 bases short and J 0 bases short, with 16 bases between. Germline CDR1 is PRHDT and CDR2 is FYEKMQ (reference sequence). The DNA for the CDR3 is TGTGCCAGCAGCTCCCGGGACCGGGCTCCCTCTGGGGCCAACGTCCTGACTTTC. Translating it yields CASSSRDRAPSGANVLTF. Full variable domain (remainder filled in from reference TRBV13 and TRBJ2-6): AAGVIQSPRHLIKEKRETATLKCYPIPRHDTVYWYQQGPGQDPQFLISFYEKMQSDKGSIPDRFSAQQFSDYHSELNMSSLELGDSALYFCASSSRDRAPSGANVLTFGAGSRLTVL.

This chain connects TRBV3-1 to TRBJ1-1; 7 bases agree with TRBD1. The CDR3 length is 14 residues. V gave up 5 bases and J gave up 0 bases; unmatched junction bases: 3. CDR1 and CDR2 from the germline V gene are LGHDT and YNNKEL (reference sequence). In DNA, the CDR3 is TGTGCCAGCAGCGACAGGGTCGTGAACACTGAAGCTTTCTTT. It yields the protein CASSDRVVNTEAFF.

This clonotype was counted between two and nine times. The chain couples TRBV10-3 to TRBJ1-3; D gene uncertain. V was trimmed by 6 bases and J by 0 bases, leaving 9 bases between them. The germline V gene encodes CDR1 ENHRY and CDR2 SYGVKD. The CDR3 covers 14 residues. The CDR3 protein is CAIRDGNSGNTIYF. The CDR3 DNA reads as TGTGCCATCAGGGACGGAAACTCTGGAAACACCATATATTTT.

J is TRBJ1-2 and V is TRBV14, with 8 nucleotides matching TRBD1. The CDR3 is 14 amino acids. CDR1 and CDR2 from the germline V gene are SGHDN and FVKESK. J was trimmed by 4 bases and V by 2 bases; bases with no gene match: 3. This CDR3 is CASSQRDRTYGYTF. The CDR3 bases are TGTGCCAGCAGCCAACGGGACAGGACCTATGGCTACACCTTC.

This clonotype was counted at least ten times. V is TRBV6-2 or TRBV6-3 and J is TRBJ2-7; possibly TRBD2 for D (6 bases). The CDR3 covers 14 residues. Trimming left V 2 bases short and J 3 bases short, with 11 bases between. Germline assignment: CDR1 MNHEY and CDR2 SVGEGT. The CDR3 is CASSYGLANYEQYF. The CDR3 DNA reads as TGTGCCAGCAGTTACGGGCTAGCGAACTACGAGCAGTACTTC.

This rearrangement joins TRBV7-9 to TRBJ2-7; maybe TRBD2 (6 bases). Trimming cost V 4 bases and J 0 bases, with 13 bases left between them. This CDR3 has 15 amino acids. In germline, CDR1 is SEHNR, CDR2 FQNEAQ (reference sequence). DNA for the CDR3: TGTGCCAGCAGCTCTATCCGGGGGAGCTCCTACGAGCAGTACTTC. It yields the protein CASSSIRGSSYEQYF.

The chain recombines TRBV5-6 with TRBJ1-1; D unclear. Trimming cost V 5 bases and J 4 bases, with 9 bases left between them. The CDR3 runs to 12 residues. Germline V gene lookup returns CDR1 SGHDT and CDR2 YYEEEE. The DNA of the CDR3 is TGTGCCAGCAGATTTGGGTCCACTGAAGCTTTCTTT. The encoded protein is CASRFGSTEAFF.

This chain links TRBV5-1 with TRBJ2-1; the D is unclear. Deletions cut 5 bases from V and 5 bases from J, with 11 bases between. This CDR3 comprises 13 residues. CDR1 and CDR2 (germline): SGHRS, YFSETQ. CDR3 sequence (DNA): TGCGCCAGCAGTCCTGGAAAAGACAATGAGCAGTTCTTC. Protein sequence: CASSPGKDNEQFF.

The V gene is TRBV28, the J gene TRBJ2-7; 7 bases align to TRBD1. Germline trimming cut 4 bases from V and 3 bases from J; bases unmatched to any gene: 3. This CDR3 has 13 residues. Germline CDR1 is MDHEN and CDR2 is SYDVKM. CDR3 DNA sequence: TGTGCCAGCAGTTACGACAGGGACTACGAGCAGTACTTC. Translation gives CASSYDRDYEQYF.

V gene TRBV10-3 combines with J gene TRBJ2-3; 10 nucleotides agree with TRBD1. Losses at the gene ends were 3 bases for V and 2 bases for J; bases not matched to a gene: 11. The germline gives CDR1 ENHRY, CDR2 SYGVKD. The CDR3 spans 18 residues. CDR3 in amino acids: CAISEGTGARVFTDTQYF. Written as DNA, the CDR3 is TGTGCCATCAGTGAAGGGACAGGGGCCCGGGTATTCACAGATACGCAGTATTTT.

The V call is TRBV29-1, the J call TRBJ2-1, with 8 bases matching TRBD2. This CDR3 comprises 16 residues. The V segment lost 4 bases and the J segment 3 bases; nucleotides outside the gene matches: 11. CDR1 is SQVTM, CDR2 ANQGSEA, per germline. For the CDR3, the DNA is TGCAGCGTTGGACGCGGGGGGCTCATCATCTACAATGAGCAGTTCTTC. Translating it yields CSVGRGGLIIYNEQFF.

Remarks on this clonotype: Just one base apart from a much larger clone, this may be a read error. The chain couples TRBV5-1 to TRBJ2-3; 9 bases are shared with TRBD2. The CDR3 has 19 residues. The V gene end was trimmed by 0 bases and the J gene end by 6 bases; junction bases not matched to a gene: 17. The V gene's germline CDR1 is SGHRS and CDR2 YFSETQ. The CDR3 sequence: CASSLAGTSRGSLSDTQYF. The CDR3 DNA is TGCGCCAGCAGCTTGGCCGGGACTAGCAGGGGGTCATTATCCGATACGCAGTATTTT.

In nucleotides, the CDR3 is TGTGCCAGCAGCGTGGGGACTAGGATAGATACGCAGTATTTT. Its protein product is CASSVGTRIDTQYF. The chain couples TRBV5-6 to TRBJ2-3; 8 bases map to TRBD2. Germline loops: CDR1 SGHDT, CDR2 YYEEEE. The CDR3 is made up of 14 amino acids. The J segment lost 5 bases and the V segment lost 4 bases, leaving 6 bases of the junction unmatched.

DNA for the CDR3: TGTGCCACCAGTGATCGGGGAAGGCAGTACTTC. Its protein product is CATSDRGRQYF. The genes are TRBV24-1 and TRBJ2-7, with D possibly TRBD2 on 5 matching bases. This CDR3 has 11 amino acids. Between the trimmed V and J ends, which lost 3 bases and 9 bases, there was a span of 8 bases. The germline V gene encodes CDR1 KGHDR and CDR2 SFDVKD.

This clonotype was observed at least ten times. CDR3 region: CSASPLGRSYNSPLHF. Written as DNA, the CDR3 is TGCAGTGCTAGTCCTTTGGGGAGGTCCTATAATTCACCCCTCCACTTT. This chain uses TRBV20-1 with TRBJ1-6; the D is unclear. The V gene's germline CDR1 is DFQATT and CDR2 SNEGSKA (reference sequence). The CDR3 covers 16 residues. V was shortened by 3 bases and J by 1 base, with 13 bases between the two germline ends.

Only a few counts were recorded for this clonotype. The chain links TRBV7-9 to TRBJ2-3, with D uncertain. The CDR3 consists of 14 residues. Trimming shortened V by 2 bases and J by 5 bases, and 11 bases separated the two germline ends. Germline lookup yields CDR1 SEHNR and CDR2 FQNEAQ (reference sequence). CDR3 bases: TGTGCCAGCAGCTTACGGGTGGGAATAGATACGCAGTATTTT. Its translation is CASSLRVGIDTQYF.

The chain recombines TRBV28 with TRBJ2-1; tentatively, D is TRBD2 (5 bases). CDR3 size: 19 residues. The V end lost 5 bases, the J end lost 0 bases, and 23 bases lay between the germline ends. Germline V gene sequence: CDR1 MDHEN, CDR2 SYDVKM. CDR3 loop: CASSTADSFRGSSYNEQFF. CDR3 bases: TGTGCCAGCAGTACCGCGGACTCGTTCCGGGGTAGCTCCTACAATGAGCAGTTCTTC.

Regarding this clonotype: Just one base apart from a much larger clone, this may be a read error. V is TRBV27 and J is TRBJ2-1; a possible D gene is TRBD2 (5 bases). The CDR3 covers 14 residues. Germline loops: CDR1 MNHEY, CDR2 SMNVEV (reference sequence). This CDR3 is CAGSLGLVDNEQFF. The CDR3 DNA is TGTGCCGGCAGTCTCGGACTGGTAGACAATGAGCAGTTCTTC.

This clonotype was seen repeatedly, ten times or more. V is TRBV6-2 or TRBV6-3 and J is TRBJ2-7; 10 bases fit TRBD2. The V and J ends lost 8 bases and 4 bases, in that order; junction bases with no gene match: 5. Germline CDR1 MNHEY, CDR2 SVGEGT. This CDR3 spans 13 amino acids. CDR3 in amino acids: CASGTSGMYEQYF. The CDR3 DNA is TGTGCCAGCGGAACTAGCGGGATGTACGAGCAGTACTTC.

DNA of the CDR3: TGTGCCAGCAGCTTAAAAGGGAGGTCCCTTCCCTACGAGCAGTACTTC. Translation: CASSLKGRSLPYEQYF. The chain combines TRBV11-2 with TRBJ2-7; perhaps TRBD2 as D (6 bases). The CDR3 is 16 residues long. Germline V gene sequence: CDR1 SGHAT, CDR2 FQNNGV. The V and J ends lost 2 bases and 2 bases respectively, with 16 bases between them. Filled out from reference TRBV11-2 and TRBJ2-7, the complete variable domain reads EAGVAQSPRYKIIEKRQSVAFWCNPISGHATLYWYQQILGQGPKLLIQFQNNGVVDDSQLPKDRFSAERLKGVDSTLKIQPAKLEDSAVYLCASSLKGRSLPYEQYFGPGTRLTVT.

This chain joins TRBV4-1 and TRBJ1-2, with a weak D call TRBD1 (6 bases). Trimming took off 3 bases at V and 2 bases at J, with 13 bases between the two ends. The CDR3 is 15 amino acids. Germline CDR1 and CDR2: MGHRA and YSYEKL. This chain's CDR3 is CASSQRQEPNYGYTF. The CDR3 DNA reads TGCGCCAGCAGCCAGCGACAGGAGCCCAACTATGGCTACACCTTC.

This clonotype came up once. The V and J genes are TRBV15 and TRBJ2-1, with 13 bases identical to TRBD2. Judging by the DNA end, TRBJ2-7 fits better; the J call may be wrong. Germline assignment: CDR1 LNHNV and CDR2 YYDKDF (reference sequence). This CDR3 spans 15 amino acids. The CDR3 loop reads CATSRPGLAGDEQYF. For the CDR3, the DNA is TGTGCCACCAGCAGGCCCGGACTAGCGGGAGATGAGCAGTACTTC.

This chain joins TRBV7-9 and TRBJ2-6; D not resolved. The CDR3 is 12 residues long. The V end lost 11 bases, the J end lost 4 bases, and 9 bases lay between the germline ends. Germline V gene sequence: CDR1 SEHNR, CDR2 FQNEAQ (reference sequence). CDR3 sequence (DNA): TGTGCCCTCCCCGGCGGGGCCAACGTCCTGACTTTC. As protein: CALPGGANVLTF.